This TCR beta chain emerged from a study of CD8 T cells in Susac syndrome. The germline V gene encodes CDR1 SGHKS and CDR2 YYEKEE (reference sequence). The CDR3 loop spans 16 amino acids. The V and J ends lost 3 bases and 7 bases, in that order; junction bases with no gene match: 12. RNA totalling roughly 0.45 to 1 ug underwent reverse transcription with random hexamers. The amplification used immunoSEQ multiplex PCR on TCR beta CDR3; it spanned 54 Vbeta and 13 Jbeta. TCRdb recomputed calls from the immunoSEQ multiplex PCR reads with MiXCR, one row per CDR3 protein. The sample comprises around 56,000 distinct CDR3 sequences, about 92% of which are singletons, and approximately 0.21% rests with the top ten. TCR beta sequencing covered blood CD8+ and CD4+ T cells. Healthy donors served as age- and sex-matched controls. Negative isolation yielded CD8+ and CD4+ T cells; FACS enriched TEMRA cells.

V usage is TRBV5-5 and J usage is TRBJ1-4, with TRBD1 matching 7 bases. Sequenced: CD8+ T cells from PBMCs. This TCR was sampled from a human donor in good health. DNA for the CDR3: TGTGCCAGCAGCTATGTACAGGGGAAAAAGGGTGAAAAACTGTTTTTT. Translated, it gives CASSYVQGKKGEKLFF.